Each of the 3 T cell receptor beta chains below was sequenced from the same sample in a study of glioma-infiltrating T cells after dendritic cell vaccination. Documented time point: after dendritic cell vaccination, including at tumor progression/relapse. TCRdb's table, derived via immunoSEQ multiplex PCR, lists solely in-frame clones and lacks some. The table records 110,000 or so clones, around 87% of them present only once. The sample consisted of blood, taken after dendritic cell vaccination. The origin of the receptors is a human donor with glioblastoma.

This clone was counted only a few times. V gene TRBV5-4 combines with J gene TRBJ2-7, with a tentative D call TRBD2 (6 bases). V was pared by 0 bases and J by 1 base, with 11 bases between. Germline values: CDR1 SGHNT, CDR2 YYREEE (reference sequence). This CDR3 comprises 15 residues. Here the CDR3 DNA reads TGTGCCAGCAGCTTGGTTGGCGGGGAGTCCTACGAGCAGTACTTC. Translating it yields CASSLVGGESYEQYF.

The chain uses TRBV9 and TRBJ1-3, with D unresolved. Trimming pared 3 bases from V and 4 bases from J, leaving 5 bases between. The CDR3 is 12 residues long. Per the germline V gene, CDR1 is SGDLS and CDR2 is YYNGEE. The CDR3 here is CASSEQGNTIYF. The CDR3, as DNA: TGTGCCAGCAGCGAACAAGGAAACACCATATATTTT.

V is TRBV4-2 and J is TRBJ1-4, with 8 bases lining up with TRBD1. The CDR3 length is 16 residues. J gave up 8 bases and V 4 bases, and 12 bases lay outside the gene matches. Germline CDR1 and CDR2: LGHNA and YNFKEQ. CDR3 nucleotides: TGTGCCAGCAGCCCCGTCGGACAGGGCCTTTCCGAAAAACTGTTTTTT. It translates to CASSPVGQGLSEKLFF.